This T cell receptor beta chain was obtained from a study of blood T cell repertoires in COVID-19. Study-level information: Sites across the United States, Italy and Spain contributed samples from acute and convalescent COVID-19. T cells, B-cell-depleted T cells, or PBMCs provided the cDNA or gDNA that served as material.

V lost 6 bases and J lost 10, with 16 bases in between. The CDR3 is 13 amino acids. This table comes from immunoSEQ multiplex PCR, and its TCRdb copy is limited to in-frame clones, with some not included. The sample carries about 300,000 clones, around nine tenths recorded once. This chain uses TRBV12-3 or TRBV12-4 with TRBJ2-1, with a weak D call TRBD1 (6 bases). The receptor was isolated from a man between 65 and 80 years old with acute or convalescent COVID-19. Sequenced material: peripheral blood. CDR3 in amino acids: CASSYDRLGEQFF. The CDR3 region has the DNA TGTGCCAGCAGCTATGACAGGTTAGGGGAGCAGTTCTTC.